This TCR beta chain is from a study of blood T cell repertoires in COVID-19. About the research overall: COVID-19 samples, acute and convalescent, were from the United States, Italy and Spain. The cDNA or gDNA used as material had been derived from T cells, B-cell-depleted T cells, or PBMCs.

Authors' data handling: From reference gene primer amplification, estimates of nucleated cell counts were derived. Assay used: immunoSEQ multiplex PCR; TCRdb lists only in-frame clones, some missing. V, J and clone size are taken as reported in that table, and D and trimming were inferred from the DNA itself. Seen here are 150,000 or so clones, just over 85% observed once, and the top ten hold 5.5% to 7%. This CDR3 is built from 13 residues. V was shortened by 9 bases and J by 2 bases, with 14 bases between the two germline ends. Germline V gives CDR1 ENHRY, CDR2 SYGVKD. The TCR originated in a man aged 50 or older with active or convalescent COVID-19. The chain carries TRBV10-3 and TRBJ2-7, with D possibly matching TRBD1 (6 bases). Sample: peripheral blood. The CDR3 nucleotides are TGTGCCATTCGGACAGAACAAACCTACGAGCAGTACTTC. This translates into CAIRTEQTYEQYF.